This entry is about one T cell receptor beta chain. The entry originates in a study of blood T cell repertoires in COVID-19. Whole-study context: Both acute and convalescent COVID-19 samples were obtained from the United States, Italy and Spain.

V lost 6 bases to trimming and J lost 8 bases, with 7 bases between them. The CDR3 has 10 amino acids. Germline CDR1 is MNHNY and CDR2 is SVGAGI (reference sequence). As originally analysed: The assay estimated nucleated cells by amplifying reference gene primers. Assay: immunoSEQ multiplex PCR; the TCRdb copy retains only in-frame clones and omits some. V, J and clone size were drawn from that table, and D and trimming were deduced from the DNA. Seen here are roughly 180,000 clones, about 88% observed once, and the top ten hold 2.9%. Sequencing was performed on peripheral blood. The genes are TRBV6-6 and TRBJ1-2, with no clear D. This sequence was found in a woman aged 25 to 39 with active or convalescent COVID-19. This chain's CDR3 is CASSYEGYTF. The CDR3 DNA reads TGTGCCAGCAGCTACGAGGGCTACACCTTC.